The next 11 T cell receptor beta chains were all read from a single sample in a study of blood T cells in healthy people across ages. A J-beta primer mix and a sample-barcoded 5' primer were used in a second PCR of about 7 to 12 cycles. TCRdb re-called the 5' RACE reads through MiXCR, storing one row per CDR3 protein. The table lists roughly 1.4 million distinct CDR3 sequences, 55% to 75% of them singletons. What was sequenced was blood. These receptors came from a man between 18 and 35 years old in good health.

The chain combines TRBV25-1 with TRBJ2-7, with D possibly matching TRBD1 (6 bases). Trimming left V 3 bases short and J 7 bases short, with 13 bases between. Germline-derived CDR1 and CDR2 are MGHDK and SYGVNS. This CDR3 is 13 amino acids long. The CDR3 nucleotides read TGTGCCAGCAGTGAGCCAGGGGCTTCGGAGCAGTACTTC. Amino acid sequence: CASSEPGASEQYF.

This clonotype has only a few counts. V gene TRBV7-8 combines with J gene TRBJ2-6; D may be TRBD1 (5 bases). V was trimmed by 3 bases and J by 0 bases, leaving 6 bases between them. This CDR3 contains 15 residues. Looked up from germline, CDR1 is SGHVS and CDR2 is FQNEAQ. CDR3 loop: CASSFRASGANVLTF. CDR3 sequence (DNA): TGTGCCAGCAGCTTCAGGGCCTCTGGGGCCAACGTCCTGACTTTC.

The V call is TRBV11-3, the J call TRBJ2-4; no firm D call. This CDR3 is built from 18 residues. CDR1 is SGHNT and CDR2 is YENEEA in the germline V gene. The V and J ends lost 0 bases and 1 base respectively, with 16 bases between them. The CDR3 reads CASSLDGQVTCAKNIQYF. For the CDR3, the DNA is TGTGCCAGCAGCTTAGATGGGCAAGTTACTTGTGCCAAAAACATTCAGTACTTC.

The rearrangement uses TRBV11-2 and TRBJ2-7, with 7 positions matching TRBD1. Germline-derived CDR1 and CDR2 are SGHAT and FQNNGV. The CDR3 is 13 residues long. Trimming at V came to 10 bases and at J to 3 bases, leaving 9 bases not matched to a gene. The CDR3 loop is CATQGQQYYEQYF. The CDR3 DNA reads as TGTGCCACTCAGGGACAGCAATACTACGAGCAGTACTTC.

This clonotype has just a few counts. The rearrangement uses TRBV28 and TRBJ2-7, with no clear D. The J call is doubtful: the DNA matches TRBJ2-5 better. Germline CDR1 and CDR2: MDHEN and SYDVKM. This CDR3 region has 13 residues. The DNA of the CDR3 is TGTGCCAGCAGTTTTCGGCCCCGGGAGACCCAGTACTTC. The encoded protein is CASSFRPRETQYF.

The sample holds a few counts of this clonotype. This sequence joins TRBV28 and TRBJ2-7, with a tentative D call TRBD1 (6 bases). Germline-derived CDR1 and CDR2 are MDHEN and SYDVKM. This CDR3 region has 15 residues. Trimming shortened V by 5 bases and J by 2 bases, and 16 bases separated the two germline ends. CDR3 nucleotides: TGTGCCAGCAGTATACCCCGGGACACTACCTACGAGCAGTACTTC. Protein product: CASSIPRDTTYEQYF.

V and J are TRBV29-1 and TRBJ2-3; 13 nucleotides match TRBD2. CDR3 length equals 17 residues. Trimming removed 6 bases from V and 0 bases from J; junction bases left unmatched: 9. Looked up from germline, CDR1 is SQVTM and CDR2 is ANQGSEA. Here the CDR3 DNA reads TGCAGCGTCGAAACTAGCGGGGGGGCTTTTAGCACAGATACGCAGTATTTT. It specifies CSVETSGGAFSTDTQYF.

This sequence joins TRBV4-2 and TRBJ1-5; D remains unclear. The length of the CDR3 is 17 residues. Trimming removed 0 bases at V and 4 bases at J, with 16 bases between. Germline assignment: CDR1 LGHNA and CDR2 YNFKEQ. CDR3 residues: CASSQDVVLSGNQPQHF. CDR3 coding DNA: TGTGCCAGCAGCCAAGACGTTGTACTCTCTGGGAATCAGCCCCAGCATTTT.

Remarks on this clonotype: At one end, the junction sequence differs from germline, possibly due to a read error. This CDR3 reads CASSLGEGSSVANVLTF. The CDR3 nucleotides read TGTGCCAGCAGCCTGGGGGAGGGTTCCTCTGTGGCCAACGTCCTGACTTTC. The chain joins TRBV7-9 to TRBJ2-6; 7 nucleotides line up with TRBD2. This CDR3 contains 17 residues. CDR1 and CDR2 from the germline V gene are SEHNR and FQNEAQ (reference sequence).

The CDR3 coding sequence is TGTGCCAGCAGTGGGAACAGGGGGTGGGCCTACAATGAGCAGTTCTTC. Residues: CASSGNRGWAYNEQFF. The V gene is TRBV27, the J gene TRBJ2-1; 8 bases are a match to TRBD1. Looked up from germline, CDR1 is MNHEY and CDR2 is SMNVEV (reference sequence). J was trimmed by 2 bases and V by 5 bases; bases with no gene match: 8. The CDR3 contains 16 residues.

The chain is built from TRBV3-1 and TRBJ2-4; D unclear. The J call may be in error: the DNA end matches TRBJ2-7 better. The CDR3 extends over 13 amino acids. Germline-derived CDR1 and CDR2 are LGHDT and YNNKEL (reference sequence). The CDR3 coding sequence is TGTGCCAGCAGCGGGGTGGCGTCTGACGAGCAGTACTTC. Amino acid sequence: CASSGVASDEQYF.